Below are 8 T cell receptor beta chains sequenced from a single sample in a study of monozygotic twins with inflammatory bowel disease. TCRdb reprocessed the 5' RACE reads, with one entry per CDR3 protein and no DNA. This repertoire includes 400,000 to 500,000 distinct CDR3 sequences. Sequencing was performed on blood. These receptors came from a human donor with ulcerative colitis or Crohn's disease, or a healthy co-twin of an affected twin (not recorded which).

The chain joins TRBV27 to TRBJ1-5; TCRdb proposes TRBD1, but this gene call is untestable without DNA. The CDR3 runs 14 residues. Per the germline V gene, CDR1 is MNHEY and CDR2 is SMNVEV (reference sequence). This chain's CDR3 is CASRATGWLQPQHF.

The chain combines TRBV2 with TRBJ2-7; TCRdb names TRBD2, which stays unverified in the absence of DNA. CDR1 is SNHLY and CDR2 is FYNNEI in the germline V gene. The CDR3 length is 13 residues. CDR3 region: CASSEGQRLEQYF. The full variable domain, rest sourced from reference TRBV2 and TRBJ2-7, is EPEVTQTPSHQVTQMGQEVILRCVPISNHLYFYWYRQILGQKVEFLVSFYNNEISEKSEIFDDQFSVERPDGSNFTLKIRSTKLEDSAMYFCASSEGQRLEQYFGPGTRLTVT.

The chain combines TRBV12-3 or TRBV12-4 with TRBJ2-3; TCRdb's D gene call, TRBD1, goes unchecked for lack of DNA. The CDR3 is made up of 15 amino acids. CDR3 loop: CASSLRQGVTDTQYF.

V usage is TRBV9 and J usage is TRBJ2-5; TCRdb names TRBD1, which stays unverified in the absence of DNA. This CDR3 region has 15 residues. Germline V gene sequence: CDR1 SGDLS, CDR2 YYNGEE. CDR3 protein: CASTWGDRREETQYF.

The CDR3 reads CASSYSFTGGAVEQFF. The genes are TRBV6-5 and TRBJ2-1; the D gene TCRdb calls, TRBD1, cannot be checked with no DNA. CDR1 is MNHEY and CDR2 is SVGAGI in the germline V gene. The CDR3 covers 16 residues.

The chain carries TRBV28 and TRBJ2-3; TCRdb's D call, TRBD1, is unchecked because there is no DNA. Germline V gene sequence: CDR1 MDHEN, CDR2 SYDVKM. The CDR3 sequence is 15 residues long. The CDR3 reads CASSLTGGGGDTQYF.

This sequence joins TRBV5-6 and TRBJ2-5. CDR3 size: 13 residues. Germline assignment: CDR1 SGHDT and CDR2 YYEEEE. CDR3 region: CASSLGPEGAQYF.

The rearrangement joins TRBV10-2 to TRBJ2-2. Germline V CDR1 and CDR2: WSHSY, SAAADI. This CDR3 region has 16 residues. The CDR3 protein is CASSESGKTNTGELFF.